The next 19 T cell receptor beta chains were all read from a single sample in a study of PD-L1 blockade in urothelial cancer. Stated time point: pretreatment peripheral blood. TCRdb's copy holds only in-frame clones and misses some; the assay was immunoSEQ multiplex PCR. The table has 50,000 or so clones, roughly 86% seen once. The specimen comprised PBMCs, sampled around atezolizumab (anti-PD-L1) treatment. The receptors originated from a man aged 55 to 70 with urothelial cancer.

The V gene is TRBV5-8, the J gene TRBJ1-5; D possibly corresponds to TRBD1 (5 bases). The ends were cut back, 3 bases at V and 2 bases at J, with 15 bases in the middle. The length of the CDR3 is 16 residues. Germline CDR1 and CDR2: SGHTS and YDEGEE. CDR3 residues: CASSSRGSGRNQPQHF. CDR3 DNA sequence: TGTGCCAGCAGCTCCCGGGGGTCCGGACGCAATCAGCCCCAGCATTTT.

This sequence joins TRBV5-1 and TRBJ2-3; TRBD2 agrees at 11 bases. The V gene's germline CDR1 is SGHRS and CDR2 YFSETQ. With 4 bases clipped from V and 1 base from J, the junction kept 5 bases outside the gene matches. This CDR3 spans 16 amino acids. The CDR3 DNA reads TGCGCCAGCAGCCGGACGGGACTAGCGGGCACAGATACGCAGTATTTT. Its translation is CASSRTGLAGTDTQYF. Looking up the rest from reference TRBV5-1 and TRBJ2-3 gives the full variable domain: KAGVTQTPRYLIKTRGQQVTLSCSPISGHRSVSWYQQTPGQGLQFLFEYFSETQRNKGNFPGRFSGRQFSNSRSEMNVSTLELGDSALYLCASSRTGLAGTDTQYFGPGTRLTVL.

The gene calls are TRBV30 and TRBJ1-6; no clear D gene. CDR1 is GTSNPN, CDR2 SVGIG, per germline (reference sequence). The CDR3 has 16 residues. V lost 4 bases and J 3 bases, leaving 16 bases between the germline ends. In DNA form, the CDR3 reads TGTGCCTGGAACGTGGAAAGGAGGGTCTATAATTCACCCCTCCACTTT. Protein product: CAWNVERRVYNSPLHF.

This chain uses TRBV2 with TRBJ2-3; perhaps TRBD2 as D (5 bases). Germline V CDR1 and CDR2: SNHLY, FYNNEI. The CDR3 totals 11 residues. V lost 6 bases to trimming and J lost 11 bases, with 12 bases between them. CDR3 protein: CASSPEGGQYF. CDR3 DNA: TGTGCCAGCAGCCCTGAGGGCGGGCAGTATTTT.

V usage is TRBV4-1 and J usage is TRBJ1-1; D may be TRBD1 (5 bases). Looked up from germline, CDR1 is MGHRA and CDR2 is YSYEKL. There are 15 residues in the CDR3. The V end lost 0 bases, the J end lost 4 bases, and 12 bases lay between the germline ends. This CDR3 reads CASSQERGLVTEAFF. CDR3 DNA: TGCGCCAGCAGCCAAGAAAGGGGACTTGTCACTGAAGCTTTCTTT.

The chain links TRBV7-6 to TRBJ1-1; 8 bases are a match to TRBD1. The CDR3 extends over 19 amino acids. Germline V gives CDR1 SGHVS, CDR2 FNYEAQ. Germline trimming cut 5 bases from V and 7 bases from J; bases unmatched to any gene: 24. CDR3 protein: CASSPGGDRPNTAINEAFF. CDR3 DNA sequence: TGTGCCAGCAGCCCAGGGGGGGACAGGCCAAACACGGCAATAAATGAAGCTTTCTTT.

V usage is TRBV6-5 and J usage is TRBJ1-2; 9 bases agree with TRBD1. The germline V gene has CDR1 MNHEY and CDR2 SVGAGI. With 5 bases clipped from V and 4 bases from J, the junction kept 8 bases outside the gene matches. The CDR3 consists of 15 residues. For the CDR3, the DNA is TGTGCCAGCAGTCACCGGGACAGGGATGGCTATGGCTACACCTTC. This sequence encodes CASSHRDRDGYGYTF.

The chain recombines TRBV5-1 with TRBJ1-1, with D possibly TRBD1 on 6 matching bases. The CDR3 is made up of 14 amino acids. Trimming left V 4 bases short and J 4 bases short, with 14 bases between. CDR1 and CDR2 (germline): SGHRS, YFSETQ. The CDR3 sequence is CASSPSRGATEAFF. The CDR3 bases are TGCGCCAGCAGCCCGTCTCGGGGGGCCACTGAAGCTTTCTTT.

This clone was recorded a few times. The genes are TRBV5-8 and TRBJ1-6; 7 nucleotides agree with TRBD1. The CDR3 totals 13 residues. The germline V gene has CDR1 SGHTS and CDR2 YDEGEE. The J segment lost 10 bases and the V segment lost 7 bases, leaving 8 bases of the junction unmatched. The CDR3 region has the DNA TGTGCCAGCTCTCGACAGGGAGAATCACCCCTCCACTTT. It yields the protein CASSRQGESPLHF.

This chain links TRBV18 with TRBJ1-5; D perhaps matches TRBD1 (6 bases). Germline V gene lookup returns CDR1 KGHSH and CDR2 LQKENI. The CDR3 is 14 amino acids. Trimming removed 6 bases at V and 0 bases at J, with 9 bases between. This chain's CDR3 is CASSQQGSNQPQHF. Written as DNA, the CDR3 is TGTGCCAGCTCCCAACAGGGTAGCAATCAGCCCCAGCATTTT.

The chain employs TRBV6-5 and TRBJ1-2, with 8 positions matching TRBD1. CDR1 is MNHEY, CDR2 SVGAGI, per germline. The CDR3 runs to 15 residues. V was clipped by 0 bases and J by 4 bases; unmatched bases: 4. Written as DNA, the CDR3 is TGTGCCAGCAGTTACTCAGGGACAGGAGGCTATGGCTACACCTTC. This gives the protein CASSYSGTGGYGYTF.

V gene TRBV27 combines with J gene TRBJ1-6; 7 nucleotides align to TRBD1. Germline assignment: CDR1 MNHEY and CDR2 SMNVEV (reference sequence). The CDR3 extends over 13 amino acids. J was trimmed by 7 bases and V by 8 bases; bases with no gene match: 5. The CDR3 nucleotides read TGTGCCAGCTCCGACAGGGCAAATTCACCCCTCCACTTT. Translation: CASSDRANSPLHF.

J is TRBJ1-5 and V is TRBV19; D is unclear. The germline V and J ends were trimmed by 5 bases and 4 bases, with 15 bases remaining between them. The CDR3 is 15 amino acids. Germline assignment: CDR1 LNHDA and CDR2 SQIVND (reference sequence). CDR3 residues: CASSPGGLINQPQHF. The CDR3 bases are TGTGCCAGTAGTCCGGGAGGGCTCATTAATCAGCCCCAGCATTTT.

The chain joins TRBV5-1 to TRBJ2-1; 9 bases line up with TRBD2. CDR1 is SGHRS, CDR2 YFSETQ, per germline. The J segment lost 3 bases and the V segment lost 5 bases, leaving 12 bases of the junction unmatched. The CDR3 extends over 17 amino acids. CDR3 in amino acids: CASSLTLLAGDYNEQFF. Written as DNA, the CDR3 is TGCGCCAGCAGTCTCACTCTGTTAGCGGGAGACTACAATGAGCAGTTCTTC.

The count of this clone is one. The rearrangement uses TRBV10-3 and TRBJ2-7; TRBD1 agrees at 7 bases. The junction had 14 bases not matched to a gene; V was cut back by 6 bases and J by 6 bases. CDR3 length: 15 residues. Germline CDR1 reads ENHRY; CDR2 reads SYGVKD. The CDR3 DNA reads as TGTGCCATCAGCCGGGACAGATCCAACTCGCGCGAGCAGTACTTC. This encodes CAISRDRSNSREQYF.

CDR3 residues: CASSEAGRATPQHF. As DNA, the CDR3 is TGTGCCAGCAGTGAAGCAGGCAGGGCGACGCCCCAGCATTTT. This chain links TRBV6-1 with TRBJ1-5, with TRBD1 as a possible D gene (5 bases). The CDR3 consists of 14 residues. V lost 0 bases and J lost 9, with 12 bases in between. Germline CDR1 and CDR2: MNHNS and SASEGT.

The V gene is TRBV4-2, the J gene TRBJ1-4; TRBD1 might be the D (5 bases). V was trimmed by 0 bases and J by 7 bases, leaving 15 bases between them. The CDR3 has 16 residues. CDR1 is LGHNA, CDR2 YNFKEQ, per germline. The CDR3 DNA reads TGTGCCAGCAGCCAAGAATCTGGACAAAAAGGTGAAAAACTGTTTTTT. Residues: CASSQESGQKGEKLFF.

The rearrangement links TRBV4-1 to TRBJ1-2; TRBD1 might be the D (5 bases). Germline V gives CDR1 MGHRA, CDR2 YSYEKL. V lost 1 base to trimming and J lost 8 bases, with 11 bases between them. The CDR3 consists of 13 residues. The chain's CDR3 is CASSQVVQGGYTF. CDR3 DNA: TGCGCCAGCAGCCAAGTCGTCCAGGGAGGCTACACCTTC.

The rearrangement joins TRBV14 to TRBJ2-3; no reliable D call. The germline V gene encodes CDR1 SGHDN and CDR2 FVKESK. Trimming removed 1 base from V and 0 bases from J, with 8 bases in between. The CDR3 has 15 residues. The CDR3 protein is CASSQARTSTDTQYF. DNA for the CDR3: TGTGCCAGCAGCCAAGCGAGAACTAGCACAGATACGCAGTATTTT.